This T cell receptor (beta chain) is drawn from a study of shared clonotypes between healthy human individuals. The assay was immunoSEQ multiplex PCR, and TCRdb's table has in-frame clones only and misses some. In the table there are around 2,000,000 clones, approximately 94% of which are singletons. Positively selected for CCR7, the CD45RO-negative cells used as naive CD8 cells excluded terminally differentiated effector memory CD45RA+ cells. Sequences were obtained from naive CD8+ T cells sorted from blood. The receptor comes from a man in his late teens or twenties in good health.

In nucleotides, the CDR3 is TGTGCCAGCAGCAAAGCGCTTTTTGAGCGGCCCATGGCACCCTACAATGAGCAGTTCTTC. Encoded protein: CASSKALFERPMAPYNEQFF. V and J are TRBV21-1 and TRBJ2-1; TRBD2, the D gene given by the table, was not confirmed from the DNA. TRBV21-1 is marked as a pseudogene. This CDR3 has 20 residues.